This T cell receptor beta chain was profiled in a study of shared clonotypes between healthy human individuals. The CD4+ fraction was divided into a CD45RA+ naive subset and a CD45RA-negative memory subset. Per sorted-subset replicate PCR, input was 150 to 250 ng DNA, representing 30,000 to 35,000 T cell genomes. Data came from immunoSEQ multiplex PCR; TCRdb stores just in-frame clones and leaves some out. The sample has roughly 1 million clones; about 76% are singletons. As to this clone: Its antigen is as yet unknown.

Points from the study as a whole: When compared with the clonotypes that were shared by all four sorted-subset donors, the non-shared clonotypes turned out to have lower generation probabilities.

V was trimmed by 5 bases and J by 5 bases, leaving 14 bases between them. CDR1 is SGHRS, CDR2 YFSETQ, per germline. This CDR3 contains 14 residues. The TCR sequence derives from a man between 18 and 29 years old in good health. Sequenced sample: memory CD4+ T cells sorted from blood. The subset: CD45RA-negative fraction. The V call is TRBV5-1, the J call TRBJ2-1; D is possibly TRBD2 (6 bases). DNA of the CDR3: TGCGCCAGCAGTGGCGGGGCCCCCAACAATGAGCAGTTCTTC. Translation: CASSGGAPNNEQFF.